These 26 T cell receptor beta chains came from one sample sequenced in a study of T cells after yellow fever vaccination. TCRdb called the 5' RACE reads again in MiXCR, with one record for every CDR3 protein. The sample lists around 250,000 distinct CDR3 sequences; less than 8.5% were seen once. The starting material was CD4+ T cells sorted from PBMCs, obtained 15 days after the yellow fever booster vaccination. Receptors were obtained from a man aged 25-45 years who received the YFV17D yellow fever vaccine.

This clonotype has more than one count but fewer than ten. The chain combines TRBV3-1 with TRBJ2-5; TRBD1 agrees at 7 bases. J was trimmed by 2 bases and V by 5 bases; bases with no gene match: 5. Germline loops: CDR1 LGHDT, CDR2 YNNKEL (reference sequence). There are 14 residues in the CDR3. The CDR3 sequence: CASSGTVTQETQYF. The CDR3 nucleotides are TGTGCCAGCAGCGGGACAGTAACGCAAGAGACCCAGTACTTC.

This chain's CDR3 is CASSLMATGELFF. CDR3 DNA: TGTGCCAGCAGCTTAATGGCCACCGGGGAGCTGTTTTTT. The chain couples TRBV7-3 to TRBJ2-2, with no clear D. Germline V lookup: CDR1 SGHTA, CDR2 FQGTGA. Trimming shortened V by 1 base and J by 4 bases, and 4 bases separated the two germline ends. This CDR3 is 13 amino acids long.

This clonotype came up a few times. This chain uses TRBV12-3 or TRBV12-4 with TRBJ2-7; 9 bases agree with TRBD1. The V and J ends lost 2 bases and 2 bases, in that order; junction bases with no gene match: 10. This CDR3 has 17 amino acids. CDR3 protein: CASSLRRTGTGTYEQYF. In nucleotides, the CDR3 is TGTGCCAGCAGTTTAAGGCGCACCGGGACAGGGACCTACGAGCAGTACTTC.

As DNA, the CDR3 is TGTGCCAGTCATGGGCCGGCTACCTACGAGCAGTACTTC. Translating it yields CASHGPATYEQYF. The chain has TRBV28 and TRBJ2-7; D remains unclear. CDR1 and CDR2 from the germline V gene are MDHEN and SYDVKM. CDR3 length: 13 amino acids. The V and J ends lost 9 bases and 2 bases respectively, with 14 bases between them.

Only a few counts were recorded for this clonotype. The rearrangement uses TRBV7-2 and TRBJ2-5; 13 bases map to TRBD2. The CDR3 contains 15 residues. After removal of 6 bases from V and 4 bases from J, the junction contained 5 bases not matched to a gene. Per the germline V gene, CDR1 is SGHTA and CDR2 is FQGNSA. CDR3 region: CASRQLAGGPETQYF. In nucleotides, the CDR3 is TGTGCCAGCAGACAACTAGCGGGAGGGCCAGAGACCCAGTACTTC.

In its sample, this clonotype was seen many times. This sequence joins TRBV4-3 and TRBJ2-1; 8 bases are shared with TRBD1. With V trimmed by 4 bases and J by 6 bases, 8 bases remained unmatched. The CDR3 consists of 15 residues. Germline V gene lookup returns CDR1 LGHNA and CDR2 YSLEER. The CDR3 DNA reads TGCGCCAGCAGCCGAGGACAGGGTTTAGTCAATGAGCAGTTCTTC. Amino acid sequence: CASSRGQGLVNEQFF.

In this sample, this clonotype turned up a few times. J is TRBJ2-7 and V is TRBV19; 9 nucleotides align to TRBD1. The germline V gene has CDR1 LNHDA and CDR2 SQIVND (reference sequence). With 5 bases clipped from V and 5 bases from J, the junction kept 10 bases outside the gene matches. The CDR3 totals 15 residues. The CDR3 spells CASSVTGTGNHEQYF. CDR3 in DNA: TGTGCCAGTAGTGTAACCGGGACAGGGAACCACGAGCAGTACTTC.

This clonotype appeared many times. The rearrangement uses TRBV20-1 and TRBJ1-2, with 7 positions matching TRBD1. From germline, CDR1 is DFQATT and CDR2 SNEGSKA (reference sequence). Germline trimming cut 0 bases from V and 7 bases from J; bases unmatched to any gene: 17. CDR3 length: 17 residues. In DNA, the CDR3 is TGCAGTGCTAGAGATGTTCGGACAGGAAGAAGGTCGGGTGGCTACACCTTC. Translating gives CSARDVRTGRRSGGYTF.

There are a few counts of this clonotype. The J gene is TRBJ2-3, the V gene TRBV29-1; D is possibly TRBD1 (6 bases). Germline-derived CDR1 and CDR2 are SQVTM and ANQGSEA. The V end was cut by 4 bases, the J end by 4 bases, with 9 bases between. The CDR3 extends over 12 amino acids. CDR3 in amino acids: CSVARGPDTQYF. The CDR3 nucleotides read TGCAGCGTTGCCAGGGGCCCAGATACGCAGTATTTT.

The chain carries TRBV28 and TRBJ2-5; D gene unclear. This CDR3 spans 13 amino acids. From germline, CDR1 is MDHEN and CDR2 SYDVKM. V lost 3 bases and J lost 7, with 12 bases in between. CDR3 sequence (DNA): TGTGCCAGCAGTTTGCTCGGAATGAGGACCCAGTACTTC. Encoded protein: CASSLLGMRTQYF.

This clonotype appeared a few times. This chain connects TRBV20-1 to TRBJ2-7, with 12 bases that match TRBD2. Germline loops: CDR1 DFQATT, CDR2 SNEGSKA (reference sequence). V shed 3 bases and J 1 base; nucleotides not matched to a gene: 1. CDR3 length: 14 residues. In DNA, the CDR3 is TGCAGTGCTAGGGGACTAGCGGGTTCCTACGAGCAGTACTTC. Translating gives CSARGLAGSYEQYF.

This clonotype occurred many times. The genes are TRBV15 and TRBJ2-6; 12 bases are a match to TRBD1. Germline V gene sequence: CDR1 LNHNV, CDR2 YYDKDF (reference sequence). The V gene end was trimmed by 3 bases and the J gene end by 3 bases; junction bases not matched to a gene: 3. The CDR3 covers 17 residues. The DNA for the CDR3 is TGTGCCACCAGCAGGGGACAGGGGGCGTTTGGGGCCAACGTCCTGACTTTC. Its translation: CATSRGQGAFGANVLTF. The complete variable domain, with remaining parts taken from reference TRBV15 and TRBJ2-6, reads DAMVIQNPRYQVTQFGKPVTLSCSQTLNHNVMYWYQQKSSQAPKLLFHYYDKDFNNEADTPDNFQSRRPNTSFCFLDIRSPGLGDTAMYLCATSRGQGAFGANVLTFGAGSRLTVL.

This clonotype has only a few counts. The chain combines TRBV7-2 with TRBJ2-7, with TRBD2 matching over 9 bases. CDR1 and CDR2 from the germline V gene are SGHTA and FQGNSA. The junction had 2 bases not matched to a gene; V was cut back by 2 bases and J by 0 bases. CDR3 size: 15 residues. The chain's CDR3 is CASSLTLAGSYEQYF. The CDR3 DNA is TGTGCCAGCAGCTTAACACTAGCGGGCTCCTACGAGCAGTACTTC.

In this sample, this clonotype turned up a few times. V and J are TRBV10-3 and TRBJ2-3; D not certain. Trimming removed 5 bases from V and 0 bases from J, with 9 bases in between. This CDR3 has 14 amino acids. Germline CDR1 ENHRY, CDR2 SYGVKD. For the CDR3, the DNA is TGTGCCATCAGTCTAAAAGGTAGCACAGATACGCAGTATTTT. Protein sequence: CAISLKGSTDTQYF.

The CDR3 region is CASSQRTGRQETQYF. In DNA form, the CDR3 reads TGTGCCAGCAGCCAAAGGACAGGGCGGCAAGAGACCCAGTACTTC. This chain joins TRBV7-8 and TRBJ2-5, with 8 bases matching TRBD1. Germline CDR1 SGHVS, CDR2 FQNEAQ. The CDR3 totals 15 residues. The J segment lost 2 bases and the V segment lost 5 bases, leaving 7 bases of the junction unmatched. The full variable domain, with the rest looked up from reference TRBV7-8 and TRBJ2-5, is GAGVSQSPRYKVAKRGQDVALRCDPISGHVSLFWYQQALGQGPEFLTYFQNEAQLDKSGLPSDRFFAERPEGSVSTLKIQRTQQEDSAVYLCASSQRTGRQETQYFGPGTRLLVL.

In this sample, this clonotype turned up many times. V is TRBV7-8 and J is TRBJ2-7; TRBD1 matches 8 bases. The CDR3 loop spans 15 amino acids. Germline assignment: CDR1 SGHVS and CDR2 FQNEAQ. Trimming removed 5 bases from V and 7 bases from J; junction bases left unmatched: 13. CDR3 sequence reads: CASSHPPGQAREQYF. In DNA form, the CDR3 reads TGTGCCAGCAGCCACCCCCCGGGACAGGCCCGAGAGCAGTACTTC.

At least ten counts were recorded for this clonotype. The chain links TRBV15 to TRBJ2-1, with 10 bases lining up with TRBD2. V gave up 0 bases and J gave up 2 bases; unmatched junction bases: 1. The CDR3 is made up of 16 amino acids. Germline-derived CDR1 and CDR2 are LNHNV and YYDKDF (reference sequence). The CDR3 protein is CATSRDGTSAYNEQFF. CDR3 DNA: TGTGCCACCAGCAGAGATGGGACTAGCGCCTACAATGAGCAGTTCTTC. Full variable domain (missing parts from reference TRBV15 and TRBJ2-1): DAMVIQNPRYQVTQFGKPVTLSCSQTLNHNVMYWYQQKSSQAPKLLFHYYDKDFNNEADTPDNFQSRRPNTSFCFLDIRSPGLGDTAMYLCATSRDGTSAYNEQFFGPGTRLTVL.

This clonotype was counted between two and nine times. The chain is built from TRBV4-3 and TRBJ2-7, with 7 bases matching TRBD1. The length of the CDR3 is 13 residues. From germline, CDR1 is LGHNA and CDR2 YSLEER. J was trimmed by 3 bases and V by 3 bases; bases with no gene match: 2. This chain's CDR3 is CASSHWDSYEQYF. For the CDR3, the DNA is TGCGCCAGCAGCCACTGGGACAGCTACGAGCAGTACTTC.

This clonotype occurred many times. The rearrangement joins TRBV20-1 to TRBJ1-1, with D possibly matching TRBD1 (5 bases). This CDR3 spans 14 amino acids. V lost 5 bases, J lost 1 base, and 14 bases lay in between. Looked up from germline, CDR1 is DFQATT and CDR2 is SNEGSKA (reference sequence). Here the CDR3 DNA reads TGCAGTGCTTCTCGGGGCGCCGGGAACACTGAAGCTTTCTTT. This encodes CSASRGAGNTEAFF.

Many counts were recorded for this clonotype. The chain couples TRBV7-2 to TRBJ2-4; no reliable D call. V was cut by 1 base and J by 10 bases, with 14 bases left in between. CDR1 is SGHTA and CDR2 is FQGNSA in the germline V gene. The CDR3 loop spans 14 amino acids. DNA of the CDR3: TGTGCCAGCAGCTTAGGTCAGGCATCGGCAATTCAGTACTTC. Amino acids: CASSLGQASAIQYF.

This clonotype was seen at least ten times. V is TRBV2 and J is TRBJ2-2; D is undetermined. V dropped 6 bases and J dropped 9 bases, with 8 bases sitting between them. CDR3 length: 11 residues. From germline, CDR1 is SNHLY and CDR2 FYNNEI. CDR3 residues: CASRGARELFF. CDR3 nucleotide sequence: TGTGCCAGCAGGGGTGCTAGGGAGCTGTTTTTT.

The V call is TRBV15, the J call TRBJ2-7; D unclear. V dropped 5 bases and J dropped 6 bases, with 17 bases sitting between them. This CDR3 has 14 residues. Germline V lookup: CDR1 LNHNV, CDR2 YYDKDF (reference sequence). The chain's CDR3 is CATSASVSNLEQYF. In nucleotides, the CDR3 is TGTGCCACCAGCGCCTCAGTCTCAAATCTCGAGCAGTACTTC.

The sample holds many counts of this clonotype. The chain employs TRBV3-1 and TRBJ2-3; 9 nucleotides align to TRBD1. Germline V gene sequence: CDR1 LGHDT, CDR2 YNNKEL (reference sequence). After removal of 8 bases from V and 2 bases from J, the junction contained 5 bases not matched to a gene. The CDR3 is made up of 14 amino acids. CDR3 coding DNA: TGTGCCAGCCGGGACAGGGAGTCCACAGATACGCAGTATTTT. It specifies CASRDRESTDTQYF.

A few counts support this clonotype. The chain recombines TRBV19 with TRBJ2-1; 9 bases map to TRBD2. The ends lost 0 bases at V and 9 bases at J; junction bases unmatched: 12. Germline CDR1 is LNHDA and CDR2 is SQIVND (reference sequence). This CDR3 is 17 amino acids long. CDR3 nucleotide sequence: TGTGCCAGTAGTATAGATCAGGGGCGGGAGGGCCGACGTGAGCAGTTCTTC. It yields the protein CASSIDQGREGRREQFF. Looking up the rest from reference TRBV19 and TRBJ2-1 gives the full variable domain: DGGITQSPKYLFRKEGQNVTLSCEQNLNHDAMYWYRQDPGQGLRLIYYSQIVNDFQKGDIAEGYSVSREKKESFPLTVTSAQKNPTAFYLCASSIDQGREGRREQFFGPGTRLTVL.

This clonotype was counted at least ten times. V gene TRBV7-9 combines with J gene TRBJ2-5, with D possibly TRBD2 on 5 matching bases. CDR1 and CDR2 from the germline V gene are SEHNR and FQNEAQ (reference sequence). Trimming removed 5 bases at V and 5 bases at J, with 18 bases between. The CDR3 loop spans 15 amino acids. CDR3: CASSVPVRGLETQYF. In DNA form, the CDR3 reads TGTGCCAGCAGCGTCCCGGTCCGGGGTTTGGAGACCCAGTACTTC.

The sample holds a few counts of this clonotype. This chain links TRBV11-2 with TRBJ2-2; 8 bases match TRBD1. J was trimmed by 17 bases and V by 5 bases; bases with no gene match: 10. The CDR3 loop spans 12 amino acids. Germline loops: CDR1 SGHAT, CDR2 FQNNGV. Here the CDR3 DNA reads TGTGCCAGCAGCGAATCAGGGGGCACTTTTTTTTTT. As protein: CASSESGGTFFF.